A single sample is the source of the 11 T cell receptor beta chains below, sequenced in a study of identical twins. TCRdb recomputed calls from the 5' RACE reads with MiXCR, one row per CDR3 protein. Seen here are some 570,000 distinct CDR3 sequences, more than 20% observed once, and the top ten hold around 0.5%. The sample was also linked to a second study, of yellow fever vaccine responses in identical twins.

Sequenced input: CD4+ T cells sorted from blood. Source of these receptors: a young woman in good health.

This clonotype has ten or more counts. V usage is TRBV12-3 or TRBV12-4 and J usage is TRBJ1-6, with 7 bases fitting TRBD1. This CDR3 comprises 14 residues. Germline trimming cut 5 bases from V and 6 bases from J; bases unmatched to any gene: 4. The CDR3 bases are TGTGCCAGCAGTAAAACAGGGGTTAATTCACCCCTCCACTTT. This encodes CASSKTGVNSPLHF.

The V gene is TRBV5-1, the J gene TRBJ2-3; 10 bases fit TRBD2. This CDR3 is built from 15 residues. V gave up 4 bases and J gave up 2 bases; unmatched junction bases: 4. Germline CDR1 SGHRS, CDR2 YFSETQ. CDR3 region: CASSGTSANTDTQYF. As DNA, the CDR3 is TGCGCCAGCAGCGGGACTAGCGCGAACACAGATACGCAGTATTTT.

The J gene is TRBJ2-1, the V gene TRBV7-8; 7 positions match TRBD2. Germline V lookup: CDR1 SGHVS, CDR2 FQNEAQ. CDR3 length: 18 amino acids. Losses at the gene ends were 6 bases for V and 4 bases for J; bases not matched to a gene: 18. In DNA form, the CDR3 reads TGTGCCAGCAGTCCCGGGACTAAGAATTCCCTTTTGTACAATGAGCAGTTCTTC. It translates to CASSPGTKNSLLYNEQFF.

This clonotype was picked up a small number of times. The rearrangement joins TRBV5-6 to TRBJ2-3; TRBD1 matches 9 bases. The CDR3 spans 16 residues. The trim removed 0 bases at V and 6 bases at J, leaving 8 bases unmatched. Germline lookup yields CDR1 SGHDT and CDR2 YYEEEE. The CDR3 region has the DNA TGTGCCAGCAGCTTGGCAAACAGGGGGCGCGGGGATACGCAGTATTTT. It yields the protein CASSLANRGRGDTQYF.

This clonotype was counted only a few times. The rearrangement uses TRBV12-3 or TRBV12-4 and TRBJ2-5; D perhaps matches TRBD1 (6 bases). Deletions cut 4 bases from V and 3 bases from J, with 9 bases between. The CDR3 extends over 13 amino acids. CDR3 protein: CASSSDSEETQYF. DNA for the CDR3: TGTGCCAGCAGTTCGGACAGCGAAGAGACCCAGTACTTC.

This sequence joins TRBV6-1 and TRBJ1-4; D is unresolved. This CDR3 region has 10 residues. The V end was cut by 8 bases, the J end by 8 bases, with 6 bases between. Germline lookup yields CDR1 MNHNS and CDR2 SASEGT. The CDR3 DNA reads as TGTGCCAGCCGTTGGGAAAAACTGTTTTTT. As protein: CASRWEKLFF.

This clonotype was detected only a few times. The chain is built from TRBV12-3 or TRBV12-4 and TRBJ2-1; 8 nucleotides match TRBD2. There are 15 residues in the CDR3. V lost 7 bases to trimming and J lost 9 bases; unmatched junction nucleotides: 14. The CDR3 here is CASNLGTGTRGEQFF. The CDR3 DNA sequence: TGTGCCAGCAACCTGGGGACCGGGACTAGAGGTGAGCAGTTCTTC.

This clonotype occurred a few times. The chain couples TRBV5-1 to TRBJ1-6; 9 nucleotides match TRBD1. V gave up 4 bases and J gave up 7 bases; unmatched junction bases: 18. The germline V gene encodes CDR1 SGHRS and CDR2 YFSETQ. This CDR3 spans 19 amino acids. CDR3 nucleotides: TGCGCCAGCAGCATAAAGCCGGGACAGGGTGTCTCAGGGAATTCACCCCTCCACTTT. Translation: CASSIKPGQGVSGNSPLHF.

This clonotype was observed a handful of times. The V gene is TRBV19, the J gene TRBJ1-5; D remains ambiguous. The germline V gene has CDR1 LNHDA and CDR2 SQIVND (reference sequence). Trimming shortened V by 0 bases and J by 1 base, and 10 bases separated the two germline ends. The CDR3 is made up of 16 amino acids. In DNA, the CDR3 is TGTGCCAGTAGTATAGAAGCCGGAAACAGCAATCAGCCCCAGCATTTT. Amino acids: CASSIEAGNSNQPQHF. Full variable domain (outside the CDR3, taken from reference TRBV19 and TRBJ1-5): DGGITQSPKYLFRKEGQNVTLSCEQNLNHDAMYWYRQDPGQGLRLIYYSQIVNDFQKGDIAEGYSVSREKKESFPLTVTSAQKNPTAFYLCASSIEAGNSNQPQHFGDGTRLSIL.

This clonotype was recorded a few times. The chain recombines TRBV5-1 with TRBJ2-3; possibly TRBD2 for D (5 bases). V gave up 5 bases and J gave up 2 bases, with 15 bases separating them. The CDR3 runs 15 residues. Germline CDR1 reads SGHRS; CDR2 reads YFSETQ. The CDR3 here is CASSRDLFDTDTQYF. For the CDR3, the DNA is TGCGCCAGCAGTCGGGATCTTTTCGACACAGATACGCAGTATTTT.

The chain combines TRBV20-1 with TRBJ2-1; 8 positions match TRBD2. The germline V gene has CDR1 DFQATT and CDR2 SNEGSKA (reference sequence). Trimming cost V 1 base and J 6 bases; bases outside gene matches: 5. This CDR3 has 14 amino acids. The CDR3 nucleotides read TGCAGTGCTAGAGTAATCGGGGGGGGCAATGAGCAGTTCTTC. Translated, it gives CSARVIGGGNEQFF.